This TCR beta chain emerged from a study of T-cell reconstitution after alpha-beta-depleted transplantation in children. Findings and caveats of the study: T-cell counts and diversity at one year following transplant were attributed mainly to newly produced T cells. Diversity of TCRbeta at day 60 was high in some patients, arising from surviving recipient T cells and thymic progenitors. About two months after transplant, alpha-beta T cells reportedly came from several hundred expanded graft clones.

Worth noting for this clonotype: No antigen is known for it.

The TCRbeta library incorporated unique molecular identifiers. TCRdb re-derived calls from the PCR reads in MiXCR, one entry per CDR3 protein. This sample has hundreds of thousands of distinct CDR3 sequences, with 13% found just once. This CDR3 is built from 13 residues. Trimming took 4 bases from V and 7 from J; bases not matched to a gene: 5. Germline V gives CDR1 SQVTM, CDR2 ANQGSEA. The origin of this receptor is a girl aged 2-10 years with congenital amegakaryocytic thrombocytopenia, due to receive a stem cell transplant. The V call is TRBV29-1, the J call TRBJ1-4; TRBD1 matches at 8 bases. Here the sequenced sample was PBMCs, taken before TCRalphabeta/CD19-depleted stem cell transplant. This CDR3 is CSVAGGAGEKLFF. DNA of the CDR3: TGCAGCGTTGCAGGGGGCGCGGGTGAAAAACTGTTTTTT.